The 21 T cell receptor beta chains reported below all come from one sample, sequenced in a study of T cell repertoires in cytomegalovirus infection. TCRdb passed the reads through MiXCR, listing each CDR3 protein once. The top ten clones hold 2.5% to 3% of a sample with under 850,000 distinct CDR3 sequences, about 40% of them seen once. Sequenced sample: PBMCs. The receptors come from a human donor in good health (CMV status not recorded). Some clones in this sample may be carry-over from other donors' samples.

This clonotype was counted between two and nine times. This chain links TRBV7-9 with TRBJ1-1; D gene ambiguous. CDR3 length: 14 residues. CDR1 is SEHNR and CDR2 is FQNEAQ in the germline V gene (reference sequence). With 5 bases removed from V and 5 bases from J, the gap between germline ends came to 15 bases. The CDR3 coding sequence is TGTGCCAGCAGCGGAAACAGTATATCAACTGAAGCTTTCTTT. Translated, it gives CASSGNSISTEAFF.

The sample holds one count of this clonotype. CDR3 DNA sequence: TGTGCCAGTAATAGAGGGGCAGGGGGCTTCCTGTACTTC. This sequence encodes CASNRGAGGFLYF. This chain connects TRBV19 to TRBJ2-7, with 8 bases matching TRBD1. This CDR3 has 13 amino acids. CDR1 is LNHDA, CDR2 SQIVND, per germline (reference sequence). After removal of 7 bases from V and 12 bases from J, the junction contained 14 bases not matched to a gene.

This clonotype was detected a few times. The DNA of the CDR3 is TGTGCTAGTGGTCGGACAGGGGGTGACAATGAGCAGTTCTTC. It yields the protein CASGRTGGDNEQFF. The chain recombines TRBV12-5 with TRBJ2-1; 10 nucleotides line up with TRBD1. CDR3 length: 14 residues. Germline lookup yields CDR1 LGHNT and CDR2 FRNRAP. Trimming removed 5 bases from V and 5 bases from J; junction bases left unmatched: 3.

This chain uses TRBV20-1 with TRBJ2-7, with D perhaps assigned TRBD1 or TRBD2 (5 bases each). V shed 0 bases and J shed 3 bases, with 15 bases lying between them. Germline V lookup: CDR1 DFQATT, CDR2 SNEGSKA (reference sequence). The CDR3 runs to 15 residues. The CDR3 protein is CSAREGRRVNYEQYF. The CDR3 bases are TGCAGTGCTAGAGAGGGACGTCGGGTGAACTACGAGCAGTACTTC.

V usage is TRBV7-6 and J usage is TRBJ2-1, with 16 positions matching TRBD2. The CDR3 covers 19 residues. V lost 5 bases to trimming and J lost 7 bases; unmatched junction nucleotides: 14. Germline CDR1 is SGHVS and CDR2 is FNYEAQ. The CDR3 DNA is TGTGCCAGCAGCCCGAGTGTGGGACTAGCGGGGGGGCCGGGGAATGAGCAGTTCTTC. Its translation is CASSPSVGLAGGPGNEQFF.

The chain is built from TRBV7-2 and TRBJ1-5; no firm D call. Germline V gene sequence: CDR1 SGHTA, CDR2 FQGNSA. V was trimmed by 5 bases and J by 6 bases, leaving 8 bases between them. This CDR3 is built from 12 residues. CDR3 sequence: CASSPIFQPQHF. The CDR3 nucleotides read TGTGCCAGCAGCCCTATTTTTCAGCCCCAGCATTTT. The entire variable domain, with the rest obtained from reference TRBV7-2 and TRBJ1-5, is as follows: GAGVSQSPSNKVTEKGKDVELRCDPISGHTALYWYRQSLGQGLEFLIYFQGNSAPDKSGLPSDRFSAERTGGSVSTLTIQRTQQEDSAVYLCASSPIFQPQHFGDGTRLSIL.

The chain combines TRBV12-3 or TRBV12-4 with TRBJ2-5; D is unresolved. The V end lost 6 bases, the J end lost 8 bases, and 13 bases lay between the germline ends. This CDR3 region has 12 residues. Here the CDR3 reads CASSSNKETQYF. For the CDR3, the DNA is TGTGCCAGCAGCTCCAACAAGGAAACCCAGTACTTC.

This clonotype was counted only a few times. This chain connects TRBV7-3 to TRBJ2-7, with TRBD1 matching 11 bases. The CDR3 is 15 residues long. CDR1 and CDR2 from the germline V gene are SGHTA and FQGTGA. Trimming at V came to 5 bases and at J to 3 bases, leaving 6 bases not matched to a gene. Written as DNA, the CDR3 is TGTGCCAGCAGCAGAGGGACAGGGGGGAACTACGAGCAGTACTTC. It is translated as CASSRGTGGNYEQYF. Drawing the rest from reference TRBV7-3 and TRBJ2-7, the complete variable domain is GAGVSQTPSNKVTEKGKYVELRCDPISGHTALYWYRQSLGQGPEFLIYFQGTGAADDSGLPNDRFFAVRPEGSVSTLKIQRTERGDSAVYLCASSRGTGGNYEQYFGPGTRLTVT.

This chain joins TRBV19 and TRBJ1-5; 7 bases map to TRBD1. Germline V lookup: CDR1 LNHDA, CDR2 SQIVND (reference sequence). With 5 bases clipped from V and 4 bases from J, the junction kept 14 bases outside the gene matches. The CDR3 is 17 amino acids. Here the CDR3 DNA reads TGTGCCAGTAGTCCCCGCTATCCTGGCAGGGGGAATCAGCCCCAGCATTTT. Its translation is CASSPRYPGRGNQPQHF. The variable domain in full, completed from reference TRBV19 and TRBJ1-5, reads DGGITQSPKYLFRKEGQNVTLSCEQNLNHDAMYWYRQDPGQGLRLIYYSQIVNDFQKGDIAEGYSVSREKKESFPLTVTSAQKNPTAFYLCASSPRYPGRGNQPQHFGDGTRLSIL.

This clonotype was recorded a few times. The V and J genes are TRBV6-5 and TRBJ2-4; TRBD1 might be the D (6 bases). The CDR3 runs 17 residues. Germline loops: CDR1 MNHEY, CDR2 SVGAGI. Trimming cost V 5 bases and J 2 bases, with 19 bases left between them. The CDR3 nucleotides are TGTGCCAGCAGTGGGTTCGACAGGAGCCTTTCCAAAAACATTCAGTACTTC. It yields the protein CASSGFDRSLSKNIQYF.

The rearrangement uses TRBV7-2 and TRBJ2-1; perhaps D is TRBD1 or TRBD2 (5 bases each). Germline CDR1 and CDR2: SGHTA and FQGNSA. V lost 5 bases, J lost 9 bases, and 11 bases lay in between. The CDR3 has 12 amino acids. The DNA for the CDR3 is TGTGCCAGCAGCCCCAAAGGGACTGAGCAGTTCTTC. Its protein is CASSPKGTEQFF.

This chain uses TRBV27 with TRBJ2-1; D may be TRBD1 or TRBD2 (6 bases each). V gave up 5 bases and J gave up 6 bases, with 11 bases separating them. The CDR3 covers 13 residues. Germline loops: CDR1 MNHEY, CDR2 SMNVEV (reference sequence). The CDR3 nucleotides are TGTGCCAGCAGTGACGGGGGCCCCAATGAGCAGTTCTTC. It encodes CASSDGGPNEQFF.

This clonotype occurred a few times. The chain employs TRBV20-1 and TRBJ1-2; no clear D. CDR1 DFQATT and CDR2 SNEGSKA come from the germline V gene (reference sequence). The CDR3 is 15 residues long. Deletions cut 0 bases from V and 6 bases from J, with 17 bases between. The CDR3 reads CSARDLKTVGNGYTF. Written as DNA, the CDR3 is TGCAGTGCTAGAGATCTTAAAACCGTTGGCAATGGCTACACCTTC.

The rearrangement links TRBV6-1 to TRBJ1-5, with D unresolved. From germline, CDR1 is MNHNS and CDR2 SASEGT. Trimming pared 2 bases from V and 3 bases from J, leaving 5 bases between. The CDR3 is 13 amino acids. The CDR3 here is CASSEFPNQPQHF. Written as DNA, the CDR3 is TGTGCCAGCAGTGAATTCCCCAATCAGCCCCAGCATTTT.

The table lists this clonotype with a few counts. The chain recombines TRBV7-2 with TRBJ2-2, with 8 bases that match TRBD2. Germline CDR1 SGHTA, CDR2 FQGNSA. CDR3 size: 16 residues. V was clipped by 2 bases and J by 4 bases; unmatched bases: 6. CDR3 amino acids: CASSLMSGSFTGELFF. In nucleotides, the CDR3 is TGTGCCAGCAGCTTAATGAGCGGGAGCTTCACCGGGGAGCTGTTTTTT.

This clonotype appeared a few times. The chain combines TRBV28 with TRBJ2-7; TRBD1 is a possible D gene (6 bases). The CDR3 length is 16 residues. V shed 5 bases and J shed 4 bases, with 21 bases lying between them. Germline CDR1 is MDHEN and CDR2 is SYDVKM. The DNA for the CDR3 is TGTGCCAGCAGTCCCCAGGGGACGGAGAGGGGTTACGAGCAGTACTTC. It translates to CASSPQGTERGYEQYF.

In its sample, this clonotype was seen a few times. The rearrangement links TRBV25-1 to TRBJ2-7; TRBD1 matches 9 bases. After removal of 7 bases from V and 6 bases from J, the junction contained 7 bases not matched to a gene. The CDR3 is made up of 13 amino acids. From germline, CDR1 is MGHDK and CDR2 SYGVNS. The CDR3 DNA reads TGTGCCAGCACTGGGACAGGGATTGGCGAGCAGTACTTC. This sequence encodes CASTGTGIGEQYF.

The gene calls are TRBV28 and TRBJ2-4; D gene uncertain. Germline CDR1 is MDHEN and CDR2 is SYDVKM. V dropped 1 base and J dropped 3 bases, with 10 bases sitting between them. The length of the CDR3 is 15 residues. Here the CDR3 reads CASSLFSLGKNIQYF. CDR3 coding DNA: TGTGCCAGCAGTTTATTTTCTTTAGGCAAAAACATTCAGTACTTC. Filled out from reference TRBV28 and TRBJ2-4, the complete variable domain reads DVKVTQSSRYLVKRTGEKVFLECVQDMDHENMFWYRQDPGLGLRLIYFSYDVKMKEKGDIPEGYSVSREKKERFSLILESASTNQTSMYLCASSLFSLGKNIQYFGAGTRLSVL.

This clonotype appeared once. This chain links TRBV27 with TRBJ2-7, with D perhaps being TRBD1 or TRBD2 (5 bases each). The germline V gene encodes CDR1 MNHEY and CDR2 SMNVEV (reference sequence). The CDR3 spans 13 residues. Trimming cost V 7 bases and J 6 bases, with 16 bases left between them. As DNA, the CDR3 is TGTGCCAGCACAACGGGACCCCTCCGCGAGCAGTACTTC. Its translation: CASTTGPLREQYF.

The rearrangement links TRBV12-3 or TRBV12-4 to TRBJ2-1; the match to TRBD2 covers 10 bases. The CDR3 is 17 residues long. Trimming at V came to 6 bases and at J to 5 bases, leaving 13 bases not matched to a gene. CDR3 nucleotide sequence: TGTGCCAGCAGCCCAAGGGGCAGACTAGCGGGCAACAATGAGCAGTTCTTC. Its translation: CASSPRGRLAGNNEQFF.

As to this clonotype: Germline is not matched at one junction end, which may reflect a read error. The rearrangement joins TRBV28 to TRBJ2-5, with a weak D call TRBD2 (5 bases). The CDR3 covers 14 residues. Germline V gene lookup returns CDR1 MDHEN and CDR2 SYDVKM. The CDR3 DNA reads as TGTGCCAGCAGTTTGGCTAGCCGCCAAGAGACCCGGTACTTC. Its translation is CASSLASRQETRYF.